A single TCR beta chain is shown here with its context. Germline values: CDR1 SGHDT, CDR2 YYEEEE. The CDR3 loop spans 14 amino acids. Deletions cut 3 bases from V and 2 bases from J, with 11 bases between. This record belongs to a study of tumor-infiltrating lymphocytes in localized non-small cell lung cancer. Some clones are missing from TCRdb's copy, which holds only in-frame ones; the method was immunoSEQ multiplex PCR. The sample records approximately 4,900 clones, 66% being singletons. The rearrangement links TRBV5-6 to TRBJ1-1; D is unresolved. The specimen sequenced was lung tumor tissue. The receptor comes from a human donor with non-small cell lung cancer. The CDR3 nucleotides read TGTGCCAGCAGCTCTTTTCACAGAAACACTGAAGCTTTCTTT. The encoded protein is CASSSFHRNTEAFF.